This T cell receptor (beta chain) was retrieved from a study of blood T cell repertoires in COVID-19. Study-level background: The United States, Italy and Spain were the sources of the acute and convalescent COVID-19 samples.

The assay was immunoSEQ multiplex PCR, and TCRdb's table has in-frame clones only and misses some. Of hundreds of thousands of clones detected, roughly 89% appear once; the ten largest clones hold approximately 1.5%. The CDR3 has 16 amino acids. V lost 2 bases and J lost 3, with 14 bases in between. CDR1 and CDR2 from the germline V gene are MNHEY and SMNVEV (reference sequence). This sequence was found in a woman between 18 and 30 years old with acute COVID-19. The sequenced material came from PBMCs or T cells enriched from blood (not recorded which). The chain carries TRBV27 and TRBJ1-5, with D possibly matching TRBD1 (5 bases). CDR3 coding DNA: TGTGCCAGCAGTTTAGGACACTACGGGTTCAATCAGCCCCAGCATTTT. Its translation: CASSLGHYGFNQPQHF.